The 9 T cell receptor beta chains listed next were all sequenced from one sample in a study of T cells in Graves' hyperthyroidism and ophthalmopathy. Amplified TCR beta CDR3 regions came from RNA transcripts. The HTBI primer set served for first-round RT-PCR of the TCR CDR3. From the multiplex PCR reads, TCRdb called clonotypes with MiXCR, one entry per CDR3 protein. Counted here are 300,000 to 400,000 distinct CDR3 sequences, less than 15% occurring once; the ten biggest clones make up 9.2%. The sequencing input was blood. Receptor source: a woman younger than 30 with Graves' hyperthyroidism.

In this sample, this clonotype turned up many times. The chain is built from TRBV3-1 and TRBJ2-2, with 7 bases fitting TRBD2. V was pared by 3 bases and J by 4 bases, with 11 bases of the junction left unmatched. Germline V gene data show CDR1 as LGHDT and CDR2 as YNNKEL (reference sequence). The CDR3 is made up of 17 amino acids. DNA of the CDR3: TGTGCCAGCAGCCATTTATCAGGGAGCGGGGCCACCGGGGAGCTGTTTTTT. Translation gives CASSHLSGSGATGELFF.

This clonotype appeared many times. V and J are TRBV6-1 and TRBJ1-5; maybe TRBD1 (6 bases). Trimming pared 8 bases from V and 2 bases from J, leaving 13 bases between. Germline loops: CDR1 MNHNS, CDR2 SASEGT. The CDR3 spans 14 residues. For the CDR3, the DNA is TGTGCCAGCGGCAGGGGCTTGGGCAATCAGCCCCAGCATTTT. Translated, it gives CASGRGLGNQPQHF.

In this sample, this clonotype turned up many times. The J gene is TRBJ1-1, the V gene TRBV5-1; tentatively, D is TRBD1 (5 bases). V was cut by 0 bases and J by 5 bases, with 14 bases left in between. The germline V gene encodes CDR1 SGHRS and CDR2 YFSETQ. The CDR3 extends over 15 amino acids. For the CDR3, the DNA is TGCGCCAGCAGCTTGGCCTCAGGGAAGTGGACTGAAGCTTTCTTT. This translates into CASSLASGKWTEAFF.

This clonotype occurred many times. The chain uses TRBV28 and TRBJ2-1; 8 bases are shared with TRBD2. The CDR3 is made up of 14 amino acids. In germline, CDR1 is MDHEN, CDR2 SYDVKM. V lost 6 bases to trimming and J lost 4 bases; unmatched junction nucleotides: 5. The CDR3 DNA is TGTGCCAGCAGGGCGGGGGGCCGGTACAATGAGCAGTTCTTC. Its translation: CASRAGGRYNEQFF.

The table lists this clonotype with a few counts. The chain recombines TRBV7-3 with TRBJ2-3; weak D call: TRBD1 (5 bases). Germline V gene sequence: CDR1 SGHTA, CDR2 FQGTGA. This CDR3 is built from 15 residues. Trimming stripped 2 bases from V and 2 bases from J, with 11 bases between. The CDR3, as DNA: TGTGCCAGCAGCTTATACGTCGGACACACAGATACGCAGTATTTT. It translates to CASSLYVGHTDTQYF.

This clonotype was picked up many times. The rearrangement joins TRBV2 to TRBJ1-5; D not certain. Trimming took 7 bases from V and 4 from J, leaving 8 bases between them. Germline V gene sequence: CDR1 SNHLY, CDR2 FYNNEI. This CDR3 contains 12 residues. Written as DNA, the CDR3 is TGTGCCAGCACCAAAGGAAATCAGCCCCAGCATTTT. It encodes CASTKGNQPQHF.

In its sample, this clonotype was seen many times. Here the CDR3 DNA reads TGTGCCAGCACCCCGGGGTACACCGGGGAGCTGTTTTTT. Its translation: CASTPGYTGELFF. V is TRBV6-1 and J is TRBJ2-2, with a possible D match to TRBD2 (5 bases). The germline V and J ends were trimmed by 7 bases and 3 bases, with 9 bases remaining between them. The CDR3 loop spans 13 amino acids. Germline assignment: CDR1 MNHNS and CDR2 SASEGT.

The V and J genes are TRBV6-4 and TRBJ2-3; the match to TRBD2 covers 7 bases. Germline-derived CDR1 and CDR2 are MRHNA and SNTAGT. J lost 2 bases, V lost 6 bases, and 8 bases had no gene match. This CDR3 comprises 15 residues. DNA of the CDR3: TGTGCCAGCAGCATTACTAGCGAGTTCACAGATACGCAGTATTTT. It codes for CASSITSEFTDTQYF.

CDR3: CASSIAGVAEAFF. The CDR3 DNA follows: TGTGCCAGTAGTATAGCAGGGGTAGCTGAAGCTTTCTTT. The rearrangement links TRBV19 to TRBJ1-1; TRBD1 might be the D (6 bases). V was cut by 1 base and J by 6 bases, with 9 bases left in between. The CDR3 runs 13 residues. The germline CDR1 and CDR2 sequences are LNHDA and SQIVND (reference sequence).